The entry below gives a single TCR beta chain sequence along with its context. The antigen is undetermined. TCRdb analysed the reads with MiXCR anew, one entry per CDR3 protein. The sample shows around 570,000 distinct CDR3 sequences, 40% of them seen only once. The data were taken from a study of T cell repertoires in cytomegalovirus infection. The overall study: Through public TCR beta signatures, both CMV infection and matching HLA type were indicated.

There are 16 residues in the CDR3. Trimming pared 4 bases from V and 7 bases from J, leaving 21 bases between. This receptor was taken from a human donor in good health (CMV status not recorded). Some clones in this sample may be carry-over from other donors' samples. V usage is TRBV23-1 and J usage is TRBJ2-3; unclear D gene. TRBV23-1 is labeled an ORF, and its function is uncertain. The sample consisted of cultured PBMCs, taken from culture after CMV antigen stimulation. The CDR3 is CASSLRRLAVLNTQYF. CDR3 bases: TGCGCCAGCAGTCTCAGAAGGTTGGCCGTTCTAAATACGCAGTATTTT.